These T cell receptor beta chains were read from a single sample in a study of control samples from healthy donors and cancer patients. Sequenced by immunoSEQ multiplex PCR; TCRdb stores in-frame clones only, minus some. This repertoire shows 140,000 to 150,000 clones, roughly 93% found once; its top ten account for roughly 5.5%. Sequencing was done on a sample of blood. The receptor set was obtained from a man aged 18 to 30 in good health. Both conserved end residues are part of each CDR3. Fields, in order: V gene, J gene, CDR3 protein.

>TRBV28|TRBJ2-1
CASSPPDWIYNEQFF
>TRBV19|TRBJ1-5
CASRGGVNQPQHF
>TRBV24-1|TRBJ2-7
CATSYGQGYEQYF
>TRBV20-1|TRBJ2-4
CSALAKNIQYF
>TRBV19|TRBJ1-5
CASSIGRGQPQHF
>TRBV27|TRBJ2-1
CASSLGRYNEQFF
>TRBV3-1/TRBV3-2|TRBJ2-5
CASSQDHGGGTNRYQETQYF
>TRBV19|TRBJ1-1
CASSMSFLDISSRWSTEAFF
>TRBV6-5|TRBJ1-2
CASRKRGEDGYTF
>TRBV7-9|TRBJ2-7
CASSFKGYEQYF
>TRBV7-3|TRBJ2-3
CASSLGVSTDTQYF
>TRBV7-9|TRBJ2-7
CASSPKRGTSYEQYF
>TRBV27|TRBJ1-1
CASSLSVGSGTEAFF
>TRBV5-5|TRBJ2-7
CASSPSERVIHHEQYF
>TRBV28|TRBJ2-5
CASSTHPRGTGTQYF
>TRBV21-1|TRBJ1-3
CASSKATVNTIYF
>TRBV6-5|TRBJ2-2
CAIPGLADTGELFF
>TRBV18|TRBJ1-5
CASSPFFGGNQPQHF
>TRBV7-9|TRBJ2-5
CASSPPRGAPGETQYF
>TRBV19|TRBJ1-5
CASSISGGNLRQPQHF
>TRBV9|TRBJ2-1
CASSPGTSGIYNEQFF
>TRBV29-1|TRBJ2-5
CSVTNLVRDRPETQYF
>TRBV12-3/TRBV12-4|TRBJ1-2
CASSKEDRYGYTF
>TRBV21-1|TRBJ1-5
CASQPQHF
>TRBV4-3|TRBJ2-3
CASSQGRELDATQYF
>TRBV7-2|TRBJ2-7
CASRYQQAGPGVEQYF
>TRBV30|TRBJ1-5
CAWSQLKGGIYQPQHF
>TRBV12-3/TRBV12-4|TRBJ1-4
CASSFQRDEKLFF
>TRBV3-1/TRBV3-2|TRBJ1-2
CASSHGQSGYTF
>TRBV5-1|TRBJ1-2
CASSLVDNYGYTF
>TRBV15|TRBJ1-5
CATSKDREQPQHF
>TRBV3-1/TRBV3-2|TRBJ2-5
CASSHPAGALRETQYF
>TRBV15|TRBJ2-2
CATSRDRAPDSTGELFF
>TRBV19|TRBJ2-7
CASSMQGISYEQYF
>TRBV27|TRBJ1-2
CASSLGTGNYGYTF
>TRBV7-2|TRBJ1-4
CASSQARSEKLFF
>TRBV7-9|TRBJ2-1
CASSSPAWTSGEINEQFF
>TRBV7-3|TRBJ2-2
CASSLRGEPTGELFF
>TRBV28|TRBJ1-1
CASRIDVGPEAFF
>TRBV28|TRBJ1-2
CATLAGGYTF
>TRBV7-2|TRBJ1-2
CASSYEGHIYGYTF
>TRBV7-6|TRBJ1-2
CASSIGDSLNYGYTF
>TRBV7-2|TRBJ1-1
CASSPRPGNTEAFF